Following are 3 T cell receptor beta chains from one sample sequenced in a study of blood T cell repertoires in COVID-19. This table comes from immunoSEQ multiplex PCR, and its TCRdb copy is limited to in-frame clones, with some not included. The repertoire holds around 200,000 clones, more than 75% seen once, with nearly 2.5% in the top ten. The sequencing input was peripheral blood. Receptors were obtained from a man between 35 and 55 years old with active or convalescent COVID-19.

This chain joins TRBV2 and TRBJ1-1, with D unclear. The CDR3 extends over 13 amino acids. V was shortened by 6 bases and J by 3 bases, with 11 bases between the two germline ends. From germline, CDR1 is SNHLY and CDR2 FYNNEI. The CDR3 bases are TGTGCCAGCAGGCTAGAGGTGTACACTGAAGCTTTCTTT. It is translated as CASRLEVYTEAFF.

This clone occurred once. The V gene is TRBV5-1, the J gene TRBJ1-1, with D possibly being TRBD1 (5 bases). This CDR3 contains 15 residues. Germline loops: CDR1 SGHRS, CDR2 YFSETQ. V lost 0 bases, J lost 4 bases, and 13 bases lay in between. The CDR3 region has the DNA TGCGCCAGCAGCTTGGAACCGCCGGGGGGCACTGAAGCTTTCTTT. It translates to CASSLEPPGGTEAFF. Full variable domain (outside the CDR3, taken from reference TRBV5-1 and TRBJ1-1): KAGVTQTPRYLIKTRGQQVTLSCSPISGHRSVSWYQQTPGQGLQFLFEYFSETQRNKGNFPGRFSGRQFSNSRSEMNVSTLELGDSALYLCASSLEPPGGTEAFFGQGTRLTVV.

The V call is TRBV4-1, the J call TRBJ1-3; weak D call: TRBD1 (5 bases). CDR1 is MGHRA and CDR2 is YSYEKL in the germline V gene. This CDR3 comprises 14 residues. The V and J ends lost 8 bases and 2 bases respectively, with 13 bases between them. The CDR3 spells CASGGAKAGNTIYF. The CDR3 coding sequence is TGCGCCAGCGGAGGGGCCAAGGCTGGAAACACCATATATTTT.